This T cell receptor beta chain came from a study of blood T cells in healthy people across ages. Study-wide context: Template switching captured about one barcoded beta molecule per two T cells.

Per the germline V gene, CDR1 is MGHDK and CDR2 is SYGVNS. The germline V and J ends were trimmed by 5 bases and 4 bases, with 11 bases remaining between them. This CDR3 has 14 amino acids. Regarding the study as a whole: Changes seen in expanded clonotypes were possibly confounded by donor CMV status left unknown.

Primers used in a second PCR of about 7 to 12 cycles were a sample-barcoded 5' primer and a J-beta primer mix. TCRdb re-called the 5' RACE reads with MiXCR, one entry per CDR3 protein. The sample comprises 1.5 million to 1.9 million distinct CDR3 sequences, 35% to 45% of which are singletons, and over 3.5% rests with the top ten. This clonotype has at least ten counts. Its matching antigen is unknown. Staff drew ten milliliters of peripheral blood from each donor. Total RNA, at least 5 micrograms per sample, came from PBMCs. The genes are TRBV25-1 and TRBJ1-4, with TRBD1 as a possible D gene (5 bases). The clonotype comes from a young woman in good health. The sequenced material came from blood. The CDR3 is CASSTRDVNEKLFF. As DNA, the CDR3 is TGTGCCAGCAGTACCCGGGACGTTAATGAAAAACTGTTTTTT.